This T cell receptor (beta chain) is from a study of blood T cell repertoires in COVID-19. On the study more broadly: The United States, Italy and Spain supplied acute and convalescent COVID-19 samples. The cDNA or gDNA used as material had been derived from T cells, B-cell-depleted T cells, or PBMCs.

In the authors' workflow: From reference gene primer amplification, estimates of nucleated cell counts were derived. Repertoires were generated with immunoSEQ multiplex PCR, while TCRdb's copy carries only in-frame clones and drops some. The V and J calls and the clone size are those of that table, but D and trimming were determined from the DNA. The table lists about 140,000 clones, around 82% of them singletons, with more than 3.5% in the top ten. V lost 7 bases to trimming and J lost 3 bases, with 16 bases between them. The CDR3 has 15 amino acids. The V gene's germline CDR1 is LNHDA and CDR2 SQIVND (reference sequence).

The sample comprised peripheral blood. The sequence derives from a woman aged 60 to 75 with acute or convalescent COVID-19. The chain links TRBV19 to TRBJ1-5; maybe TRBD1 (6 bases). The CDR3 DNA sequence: TGTGCCAGTATCCGGGACACCGCCTCCAATCAGCCCCAGCATTTT. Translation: CASIRDTASNQPQHF.